These 31 T cell receptor beta chains were all obtained from the same sample, sequenced in a study of T cell responses to AZD1222 COVID-19 vaccine. Produced via immunoSEQ multiplex PCR; TCRdb's table is partial and in-frame only. The data show some 52,000 clones, roughly 89% seen once. The specimen comprised peripheral blood, sampled 28 days after the second AZD1222 dose. The source of these receptors is an adult who received the AZD1222 COVID-19 vaccine.

V gene TRBV7-9 combines with J gene TRBJ1-1, with 7 bases that match TRBD1. Germline V gives CDR1 SEHNR, CDR2 FQNEAQ (reference sequence). The CDR3 length is 14 residues. V trimming: 5 bases; J trimming: 4 bases; junction bases outside the gene matches: 7. The CDR3 region is CASSPDRARTEAFF. The CDR3, as DNA: TGTGCCAGCAGCCCCGACAGGGCGCGCACTGAAGCTTTCTTT. The full variable domain, rest sourced from reference TRBV7-9 and TRBJ1-1, is DTGVSQNPRHKITKRGQNVTFRCDPISEHNRLYWYRQTLGQGPEFLTYFQNEAQLEKSRLLSDRFSAERPKGSFSTLEIQRTEQGDSAMYLCASSPDRARTEAFFGQGTRLTVV.

V and J are TRBV27 and TRBJ2-5; D possibly uses TRBD1 or TRBD2 (7 bases each). The germline V gene encodes CDR1 MNHEY and CDR2 SMNVEV (reference sequence). The CDR3 has 15 residues. V shed 0 bases and J shed 9 bases, with 17 bases lying between them. CDR3 amino acids: CASSLSTGLRGAQYF. DNA for the CDR3: TGTGCCAGCAGTTTATCGACAGGGCTCCGGGGGGCCCAGTACTTC.

Only one count was recorded for this clone. V and J are TRBV12-3 or TRBV12-4 and TRBJ2-1; no reliable D call. V was cut by 4 bases and J by 8 bases, with 6 bases left in between. The CDR3 is 11 residues long. The CDR3 nucleotides read TGTGCCAGCAGTTCTCGTTATGAGCAGTTCTTC. Amino acids: CASSSRYEQFF.

This rearrangement joins TRBV7-2 to TRBJ2-1; TRBD2 matches 8 bases. Trimming took 5 bases from V and 3 from J; bases not matched to a gene: 9. The germline V gene has CDR1 SGHTA and CDR2 FQGNSA. This CDR3 spans 16 amino acids. The CDR3 loop is CASSPWRSGGYNEQFF. CDR3 DNA sequence: TGTGCCAGCAGCCCCTGGCGAAGCGGGGGCTACAATGAGCAGTTCTTC. Filled out from reference TRBV7-2 and TRBJ2-1, the complete variable domain reads GAGVSQSPSNKVTEKGKDVELRCDPISGHTALYWYRQSLGQGLEFLIYFQGNSAPDKSGLPSDRFSAERTGGSVSTLTIQRTQQEDSAVYLCASSPWRSGGYNEQFFGPGTRLTVL.

The rearrangement joins TRBV14 to TRBJ2-3; possibly TRBD2 for D (5 bases). Germline V CDR1 and CDR2: SGHDN, FVKESK. V was pared by 3 bases and J by 6 bases, with 16 bases between. This CDR3 spans 15 amino acids. This CDR3 reads CASSQELLSEDTQYF. The CDR3 nucleotides are TGTGCCAGCAGCCAGGAACTCCTTAGCGAGGATACGCAGTATTTT.

The chain joins TRBV19 to TRBJ2-3; 8 bases fit TRBD1. The CDR3 covers 14 residues. From germline, CDR1 is LNHDA and CDR2 SQIVND (reference sequence). The trim removed 9 bases at V and 3 bases at J, leaving 8 bases unmatched. Here the CDR3 reads CASRDRSGTDTQYF. The DNA for the CDR3 is TGTGCCAGCCGGGACAGGAGTGGGACAGATACGCAGTATTTT.

The chain employs TRBV5-1 and TRBJ2-5, with 7 bases identical to TRBD1. This CDR3 is 16 amino acids long. Germline trimming cut 3 bases from V and 0 bases from J; bases unmatched to any gene: 8. Germline V gene lookup returns CDR1 SGHRS and CDR2 YFSETQ. This chain's CDR3 is CASSYPGQTDQETQYF. CDR3 nucleotides: TGCGCCAGCAGCTACCCGGGACAGACCGACCAAGAGACCCAGTACTTC. The whole variable domain, filled in from reference TRBV5-1 and TRBJ2-5, reads KAGVTQTPRYLIKTRGQQVTLSCSPISGHRSVSWYQQTPGQGLQFLFEYFSETQRNKGNFPGRFSGRQFSNSRSEMNVSTLELGDSALYLCASSYPGQTDQETQYFGPGTRLLVL.

V gene TRBV19 combines with J gene TRBJ1-1; D possibly corresponds to TRBD1 (6 bases). This CDR3 contains 12 residues. Germline CDR1 reads LNHDA; CDR2 reads SQIVND (reference sequence). Trimming left V 2 bases short and J 7 bases short, with 8 bases between. CDR3 DNA: TGTGCCAGTAGTATACGGACAGATGAAGCTTTCTTT. It is translated as CASSIRTDEAFF.

This clone came up once. This chain links TRBV4-1 with TRBJ2-1, with TRBD2 identical over 9 bases. CDR1 is MGHRA and CDR2 is YSYEKL in the germline V gene. Trimming took 4 bases from V and 6 from J; bases not matched to a gene: 10. The CDR3 loop spans 16 amino acids. CDR3 in DNA: TGCGCCAGCAGCCCCCCGGGTGGCGGGAGGGTCAATGAGCAGTTCTTC. Its protein is CASSPPGGGRVNEQFF.

In this sample, this clone turned up once. The chain links TRBV4-1 to TRBJ1-5; TRBD1 agrees at 8 bases. J lost 3 bases, V lost 0 bases, and 4 bases had no gene match. The germline gives CDR1 MGHRA, CDR2 YSYEKL. The CDR3 extends over 16 amino acids. DNA of the CDR3: TGCGCCAGCAGCCAAGACAGGGGGCTCCCCAATCAGCCCCAGCATTTT. It translates to CASSQDRGLPNQPQHF.

This rearrangement joins TRBV9 to TRBJ2-7; D is perhaps TRBD2 (5 bases). Trimming took off 2 bases at V and 1 base at J, with 10 bases between the two ends. This CDR3 has 14 residues. CDR1 and CDR2 from the germline V gene are SGDLS and YYNGEE. CDR3 in DNA: TGTGCCAGCAGCGTGGGAGACCTGTCCTACGAGCAGTACTTC. It codes for CASSVGDLSYEQYF.

The gene calls are TRBV28 and TRBJ2-3; no definite D call. Trimming took 2 bases from V and 3 from J, leaving 6 bases between them. Germline V gives CDR1 MDHEN, CDR2 SYDVKM. The CDR3 totals 13 residues. The CDR3 nucleotides are TGTGCCAGCAGTTTAATCGGGACAGATACGCAGTATTTT. Translated, it gives CASSLIGTDTQYF.

The CDR3 DNA reads TGTGCCAGCAGTTTGGGGACAGGGCAAGAGGAAAAACTGTTTTTT. Translated: CASSLGTGQEEKLFF. The V call is TRBV28, the J call TRBJ1-4, with 9 bases lining up with TRBD1. The V gene's germline CDR1 is MDHEN and CDR2 SYDVKM. With 3 bases clipped from V and 8 bases from J, the junction kept 7 bases outside the gene matches. CDR3 length: 15 residues.

The J gene is TRBJ2-1, the V gene TRBV7-3; the D gene is possibly TRBD1 (5 bases). V shed 5 bases and J shed 7 bases, with 15 bases lying between them. This CDR3 has 14 residues. CDR1 is SGHTA, CDR2 FQGTGA, per germline. In nucleotides, the CDR3 is TGTGCCAGCAGCCTAGGGGTTACAGGTAATGAGCAGTTCTTC. This codes for CASSLGVTGNEQFF.

The genes are TRBV6-1 and TRBJ1-5, with D maybe TRBD1 (6 bases). The CDR3 is 15 amino acids. Germline V gene data show CDR1 as MNHNS and CDR2 as SASEGT. V was cut by 0 bases and J by 6 bases, with 12 bases left in between. The CDR3 protein is CASSEARRGGQPQHF. In DNA, the CDR3 is TGTGCCAGCAGTGAAGCGCGCAGGGGCGGTCAGCCCCAGCATTTT.

The V call is TRBV28, the J call TRBJ1-3, with 10 bases lining up with TRBD1. The V gene's germline CDR1 is MDHEN and CDR2 SYDVKM. V was clipped by 7 bases and J by 2 bases; unmatched bases: 14. The CDR3 is 18 residues long. The CDR3 DNA is TGTGCCAGCACCACTAGGGGACAGGGGAAGTTCGCTGGAAACACCATATATTTT. Translation gives CASTTRGQGKFAGNTIYF.

The table lists this clone with a count of one. The chain has TRBV6-4 and TRBJ1-6; TRBD1 might be the D (5 bases). CDR3 length: 15 residues. Germline V gene data show CDR1 as MRHNA and CDR2 as SNTAGT. V lost 6 bases, J lost 10 bases, and 19 bases lay in between. CDR3 DNA sequence: TGTGCCAGCAGCCGGGACGGAGGGTGGGAGTCACCCCTCCACTTT. The encoded protein is CASSRDGGWESPLHF.

The sample holds a few counts of this clone. This chain uses TRBV13 with TRBJ2-1; D perhaps matches TRBD2 (6 bases). The CDR3 is 14 amino acids. CDR1 is PRHDT and CDR2 is FYEKMQ in the germline V gene (reference sequence). The V and J ends lost 10 bases and 2 bases respectively, with 15 bases between them. CDR3 in amino acids: CATTGGGTYNEQFF. The CDR3 coding sequence is TGTGCCACCACCGGAGGCGGGACCTACAATGAGCAGTTCTTC.

V gene TRBV6-5 combines with J gene TRBJ1-2, with 7 positions matching TRBD1. CDR3 length: 14 residues. J was trimmed by 8 bases and V by 0 bases; bases with no gene match: 6. Per the germline V gene, CDR1 is MNHEY and CDR2 is SVGAGI. For the CDR3, the DNA is TGTGCCAGCAGTTACTCGACCCAGGGGGGCGGCTACACCTTC. Translation: CASSYSTQGGGYTF.

CDR3 coding DNA: TGTGCCAGCTCACCGGGACTTTCACGGTCGGACTACGAGCAGTACTTC. This sequence encodes CASSPGLSRSDYEQYF. J is TRBJ2-7 and V is TRBV18, with D maybe TRBD2 (6 bases). CDR3 length: 16 amino acids. Trimming took off 3 bases at V and 3 bases at J, with 18 bases between the two ends. Germline V CDR1 and CDR2: KGHSH, LQKENI.

This sequence joins TRBV11-3 and TRBJ1-6; no clear D gene. The V gene's germline CDR1 is SGHNT and CDR2 YENEEA. V dropped 0 bases and J dropped 9 bases, with 6 bases sitting between them. This CDR3 has 13 residues. The CDR3 DNA is TGTGCCAGCAGCTTAGATCCGAGTTCACCCCTCCACTTT. Translated, it gives CASSLDPSSPLHF.

This clone was picked up one time. The gene calls are TRBV24-1 and TRBJ2-1; D is undetermined. V lost 3 bases and J 6 bases, leaving 14 bases between the germline ends. The CDR3 is 15 amino acids. Germline CDR1 and CDR2: KGHDR and SFDVKD. The CDR3 spells CATSDNGPGINEQFF. CDR3 bases: TGTGCCACCAGTGATAACGGACCCGGAATCAATGAGCAGTTCTTC.

Only a few counts were recorded for this clone. CDR3 in amino acids: CATTGQGGEKLFF. The CDR3 DNA sequence: TGTGCCACCACCGGACAGGGGGGGGAAAAACTGTTTTTT. The genes are TRBV2 and TRBJ1-4; 10 nucleotides line up with TRBD1. Germline values: CDR1 SNHLY, CDR2 FYNNEI. With 10 bases clipped from V and 8 bases from J, the junction kept 7 bases outside the gene matches. The CDR3 is made up of 13 amino acids.

This chain uses TRBV5-1 with TRBJ2-3; perhaps TRBD2 as D (5 bases). The CDR3 loop spans 15 amino acids. Trimming took off 7 bases at V and 0 bases at J, with 15 bases between the two ends. From germline, CDR1 is SGHRS and CDR2 YFSETQ. The CDR3 sequence: CASGPNSVSTDTQYF. CDR3 nucleotide sequence: TGCGCCAGCGGCCCCAATAGCGTCAGCACAGATACGCAGTATTTT.

V and J are TRBV11-3 and TRBJ2-1, with a possible D match to TRBD1 (6 bases). Trimming left V 2 bases short and J 3 bases short, with 11 bases between. This CDR3 is 15 amino acids long. Germline V gene sequence: CDR1 SGHNT, CDR2 YENEEA. DNA of the CDR3: TGTGCCAGCAGCTTAAGGCCAGGGGTCTACAATGAGCAGTTCTTC. Translation: CASSLRPGVYNEQFF.

V is TRBV30 and J is TRBJ1-1, with 9 bases lining up with TRBD1. The CDR3 runs 13 residues. The junction had 4 bases not matched to a gene; V was cut back by 4 bases and J by 4 bases. CDR1 and CDR2 (germline): GTSNPN, SVGIG (reference sequence). CDR3 sequence (DNA): TGTGCCTGGAACAACAGGGGGCTCACTGAAGCTTTCTTT. Protein product: CAWNNRGLTEAFF.

This chain uses TRBV28 with TRBJ1-5, with 7 bases fitting TRBD1. V dropped 1 base and J dropped 3; count of bases not matched to a gene: 3. The CDR3 spans 15 residues. The germline V gene has CDR1 MDHEN and CDR2 SYDVKM. CDR3 in DNA: TGTGCCAGCAGTTTATCAGGGGGGTACAATCAGCCCCAGCATTTT. Encoded protein: CASSLSGGYNQPQHF.

The chain is built from TRBV7-3 and TRBJ2-1, with D maybe TRBD2 (5 bases). The germline gives CDR1 SGHTA, CDR2 FQGTGA. With 2 bases removed from V and 7 bases from J, the gap between germline ends came to 12 bases. This CDR3 has 14 amino acids. The CDR3: CASSLAGFLNEQFF. The CDR3 DNA is TGTGCCAGCAGCTTAGCGGGTTTCCTTAATGAGCAGTTCTTC.

J is TRBJ2-1 and V is TRBV3-1 (or the pseudogene TRBV3-2); possibly TRBD1 or TRBD2 for D (5 bases each). Germline V gene data show CDR1 as LGHDT and CDR2 as YNNKEL (reference sequence). V gave up 5 bases and J gave up 14 bases, with 16 bases separating them. The CDR3 sequence is 12 residues long. The CDR3 region is CASSGERTPKFF. Written as DNA, the CDR3 is TGTGCCAGCAGCGGGGAGCGGACACCTAAGTTCTTC.

The chain combines TRBV7-3 with TRBJ2-1, with 12 positions matching TRBD2. Germline V gene sequence: CDR1 SGHTA, CDR2 FQGTGA. J lost 4 bases, V lost 4 bases, and 8 bases had no gene match. This CDR3 has 17 amino acids. The chain's CDR3 is CASSSRSLAGGYNEQFF. In nucleotides, the CDR3 is TGTGCCAGCAGCTCCCGCAGTCTAGCGGGAGGGTACAATGAGCAGTTCTTC.

The V gene is TRBV9, the J gene TRBJ2-5; D is undetermined. The V gene's germline CDR1 is SGDLS and CDR2 YYNGEE. Trimming stripped 4 bases from V and 5 bases from J, with 21 bases between. This CDR3 is 16 amino acids long. Here the CDR3 DNA reads TGTGCCAGCAGCCCCCGCAGTTTAGAATCGCGGGAGACCCAGTACTTC. Its translation: CASSPRSLESRETQYF.